These T cell receptor beta chains were read from a single sample in a study of T-cell memory formation after mild COVID-19. TCRdb recomputed calls from the 5' RACE reads with MiXCR, one row per CDR3 protein. The sample consists of 250,000 to 300,000 distinct CDR3 sequences, roughly 8% of them appearing once. Source material: PBMCs or a T cell subset sorted from them (not recorded which). Source of these receptors: a man between 18 and 35 years old who had mild COVID-19 (a few samples of this study predate the infection). Cell type and time point are not known. Both conserved end residues are part of each CDR3. The order of the fields is D gene, J gene, V gene, clone size, CDR3 DNA, CDR3 protein. D genes are given only for firm matches. The size entry is marked missing in some rows and otherwise reads once, few, many or a size class.

D: .
J: TRBJ2-1
V: TRBV11-2
size: medium-sized
DNA: TGTGCCAGCAGCTTAGGACCCGGGACTTCGACCTACAATGAGCAGTTCTTC
CDR3: CASSLGPGTSTYNEQFF

D: .
J: TRBJ2-1
V: TRBV29-1
size: few
DNA: TGCAGCGTTGCGGCAGGCCTGGTGACCAATGAGCAGTTCTTC
CDR3: CSVAAGLVTNEQFF

D: TRBD2
J: TRBJ2-3
V: TRBV7-6
size: many
DNA: TGTGCCAGCAGCTTTACGGGAGGGACAGATACGCAGTATTTT
CDR3: CASSFTGGTDTQYF

D: .
J: TRBJ2-1
V: TRBV4-1
size: .
DNA: TGCGCCAGCAGCCAAGATGGACTAAGGAATGAGCAGTTCTTC
CDR3: CASSQDGLRNEQFF

D: .
J: TRBJ2-3
V: TRBV5-1
size: many
DNA: TGCGCCAGCAGTCTTAATAACAGCCCAGATACGCAGTATTTT
CDR3: CASSLNNSPDTQYF

D: .
J: TRBJ2-7
V: TRBV3-1
size: few
DNA: TGTGCCAGCTCCCAGGGTTCCAGCTCCTACGAGCAGTACTTC
CDR3: CASSQGSSSYEQYF

D: .
J: TRBJ1-4
V: TRBV14
size: once
DNA: TGTGCCAGCAGCCGGGGACTGCAAGAAAAACTGTTTTTT
CDR3: CASSRGLQEKLFF

D: TRBD1
J: TRBJ2-7
V: TRBV7-6
size: few
DNA: TGTGCCAGCAGCCAAACAGGGGTCTACGAGCAGTACTTC
CDR3: CASSQTGVYEQYF

D: .
J: TRBJ2-5
V: TRBV7-8
size: .
DNA: TGTGCCAGCAGCTTATCATCTAGGGCGGTACAAGAGACCCAGTACTTC
CDR3: CASSLSSRAVQETQYF

D: .
J: TRBJ1-1
V: TRBV7-9
size: few
DNA: TGTGCCAGCAGCTTAGTCCATCTCATCATGAACACTGAAGCTTTCTTT
CDR3: CASSLVHLIMNTEAFF

D: .
J: TRBJ1-5
V: TRBV5-1
size: many
DNA: TGCGCCAGCAGCCCAGCGGGGGGCGGTCAGCCCCAGCATTTT
CDR3: CASSPAGGGQPQHF

D: TRBD1
J: TRBJ2-5
V: TRBV6-1
size: few
DNA: TGTGCCAGCGCCCGGGACAGGGGAGGAGAGACCCAGTACTTC
CDR3: CASARDRGGETQYF

D: .
J: TRBJ1-5
V: TRBV12-3/TRBV12-4
size: .
DNA: TGTGCCAGCAATTGGGGACACAATCAGCCCCAGCATTTT
CDR3: CASNWGHNQPQHF

D: .
J: TRBJ2-5
V: TRBV15
size: .
DNA: TGTGCCACCAGCGAAGGGGGGCGCGGGATTACTGACCAGTACTTC
CDR3: CATSEGGRGITDQYF

D: .
J: TRBJ2-1
V: TRBV5-4
size: few
DNA: TGTGCCAGCAGCTCGACTGCCCGATTTAATGAGCAGTTCTTC
CDR3: CASSSTARFNEQFF

D: .
J: TRBJ1-6
V: TRBV27
size: .
DNA: TGTGCCAGCAGTTTATTCGCGGCAAACTATAATTCACCCCTCCACTTT
CDR3: CASSLFAANYNSPLHF

D: .
J: TRBJ1-4
V: TRBV18
size: .
DNA: TGTGCCAGCTCCCTACAGGAATGGGGAGAAAAACTGTTTTTT
CDR3: CASSLQEWGEKLFF

D: TRBD2
J: TRBJ2-1
V: TRBV9
size: many
DNA: TGTGCCAGCAGTGGGAGCGGGGGATACAATGAGCAGTTCTTC
CDR3: CASSGSGGYNEQFF

D: .
J: TRBJ2-7
V: TRBV6-2/TRBV6-3
size: once
DNA: TGTGCCAGCAGTTCTTACATACAGACGATCGGGTACTTC
CDR3: CASSSYIQTIGYF

D: TRBD2
J: TRBJ2-7
V: TRBV5-1
size: few
DNA: TGCGCCAGCAGCTTGAGTGCGGGGGGTTCCTACGAGCAGTACTTC
CDR3: CASSLSAGGSYEQYF

D: TRBD1
J: TRBJ2-5
V: TRBV7-2
size: .
DNA: TGTGCCAGCAGCCAACAAGGGACAGCCCAGACCCAGTACTTC
CDR3: CASSQQGTAQTQYF

D: .
J: TRBJ1-2
V: TRBV9
size: .
DNA: TGTGCCAGCAGCGTAGTTCCCCCGACAGGAGGCTACACCTTC
CDR3: CASSVVPPTGGYTF

D: TRBD2
J: TRBJ2-1
V: TRBV4-2
size: few
DNA: TGTGCCAGCAGCCAAGATCGTGGGACTAGCGGATTCAATGAGCAGTTCTTC
CDR3: CASSQDRGTSGFNEQFF

D: .
J: TRBJ1-1
V: TRBV5-1
size: few
DNA: TGCGCCAGCAGCTTGGGGGCCCATACAGTCAACACTGAAGCTTTCTTT
CDR3: CASSLGAHTVNTEAFF

D: .
J: TRBJ2-1
V: TRBV6-4
size: many
DNA: TGTGCCAGCAGTGAGCAGGGAGGTGAGCAGTTCTTC
CDR3: CASSEQGGEQFF

D: TRBD2
J: TRBJ2-1
V: TRBV15
size: few
DNA: TGTGCCACCAGCAGAGCGACTAGCGGACTTCTTGATGAGCAGTTCTTC
CDR3: CATSRATSGLLDEQFF

D: TRBD1
J: TRBJ2-7
V: TRBV3-1
size: .
DNA: TGTGCCAGCAGCCAAGGAGGGACAGGGGCCGCCTGGGAGCAGTACTTC
CDR3: CASSQGGTGAAWEQYF

D: .
J: TRBJ2-3
V: TRBV6-6
size: .
DNA: TGTGCCAGCAGTTATCACCCAACCGTTTTAGGGCAGGGTAGCACAGATACGCAGTATTTT
CDR3: CASSYHPTVLGQGSTDTQYF

D: .
J: TRBJ1-2
V: TRBV5-8
size: .
DNA: TGTGCCAGCGGGGCGGAGTACTATGGCTACACCTTC
CDR3: CASGAEYYGYTF

D: .
J: TRBJ2-2
V: TRBV9
size: many
DNA: TGTGCCAGCAGCTTGAGGACCGAAAACACCGGGGAGCTGTTTTTT
CDR3: CASSLRTENTGELFF

D: .
J: TRBJ1-1
V: TRBV20-1
size: .
DNA: TGCAGTGCTAGAGATCTAGAAGGAACCTTGGTCACTGAAGCTTTCTTT
CDR3: CSARDLEGTLVTEAFF

D: .
J: TRBJ1-2
V: TRBV10-3
size: few
DNA: TGTGCCATCAGTGAGTCAGCCCGGGCTGGAGGCTACACCTTC
CDR3: CAISESARAGGYTF

D: TRBD1
J: TRBJ2-3
V: TRBV7-9
size: .
DNA: TGTGCCAGCAGCCGACACAGGGGAGAGATGGCAGATACGCAGTATTTT
CDR3: CASSRHRGEMADTQYF

D: TRBD2
J: TRBJ2-3
V: TRBV12-3/TRBV12-4
size: .
DNA: TGTGCCAGCACGTACCCGGGACTACGCACAGATACGCAGTATTTT
CDR3: CASTYPGLRTDTQYF

D: .
J: TRBJ2-2
V: TRBV5-1
size: .
DNA: TGCGCCAGCAGCCTCTCGGAGGTCGGGGAGCTGTTTTTT
CDR3: CASSLSEVGELFF

D: .
J: TRBJ1-1
V: TRBV20-1
size: many
DNA: TGCAGTGCAAGGGATCCCGAAGCTTTCTTT
CDR3: CSARDPEAFF

D: TRBD2
J: TRBJ2-1
V: TRBV7-9
size: .
DNA: TGTGCCAGCAGCTTTAGCGGGGGTGGGGATGAGCAGTTCTTC
CDR3: CASSFSGGGDEQFF

D: .
J: TRBJ2-3
V: TRBV19
size: many
DNA: TGTGCCAGTAGTGGACGGGACAAGGGGAGGACAGATACGCAGTATTTT
CDR3: CASSGRDKGRTDTQYF

D: .
J: TRBJ2-3
V: TRBV9
size: .
DNA: TGTGCCAGCAGCGTGGGTCTAGCTCCTAGTACGCAGTATTTT
CDR3: CASSVGLAPSTQYF

D: TRBD1
J: TRBJ1-2
V: TRBV6-2/TRBV6-3
size: .
DNA: TGTGCCAGCAGTTCTTTCGGACAGGCGGCCTATGGCTACACCTTC
CDR3: CASSSFGQAAYGYTF

D: .
J: TRBJ1-1
V: TRBV7-2
size: few
DNA: TGTGCCACAAACGGTTACCTGGACACTGAAGCTTTCTTT
CDR3: CATNGYLDTEAFF

D: .
J: TRBJ2-3
V: TRBV20-1
size: few
DNA: TGCAGTGCCGACCCCCTAGCGTCCGGCACAGATACGCAGTATTTT
CDR3: CSADPLASGTDTQYF

D: .
J: TRBJ1-1
V: TRBV7-9
size: few
DNA: TGTGCCAGCAGCCTAAATCCAGGGGACGCTGAAGCTTTCTTT
CDR3: CASSLNPGDAEAFF

D: .
J: TRBJ1-1
V: TRBV28
size: .
DNA: TGTGCCAGCAAAACGGATGAAGCTTTCTTT
CDR3: CASKTDEAFF

D: TRBD1
J: TRBJ2-1
V: TRBV6-2/TRBV6-3
size: many
DNA: TGTGCCAGCAGGAGGGGGACAGCCTACAATGAGCAGTTCTTC
CDR3: CASRRGTAYNEQFF

D: TRBD1
J: TRBJ1-2
V: TRBV27
size: few
DNA: TGTGCCAGCAGCACGAGGACAGGTGGGAAGGTCTATGGCTACACCTTC
CDR3: CASSTRTGGKVYGYTF

D: .
J: TRBJ1-2
V: TRBV9
size: few
DNA: TGTGCCAGCAGCGTAGGAGGGCAGAACTATGGCTACACCTTC
CDR3: CASSVGGQNYGYTF

D: .
J: TRBJ2-1
V: TRBV10-3
size: .
DNA: TGTGCCATCAGTGAGCCTAGTCGTGGGGGGCGCTGGAATGAGCAGTTCTTC
CDR3: CAISEPSRGGRWNEQFF